One sample yielded the 2 T cell receptor beta chains listed below, sequenced in a study of regulatory T cells in long-lasting Graves disease. The authors built TCR beta libraries using iRepertoire HTBI primers and Arm-PCR of CDR3 regions. MiXCR, applied by TCRdb to the multiplex PCR reads, yields one record per CDR3 protein. Among 400,000 to 650,000 distinct CDR3 sequences listed, 15% to 20% were seen once. Time point indicated: newly diagnosed GD, antithyroid drugs for less than 3 months. The TCR library was made from RNA that had been extracted from PBMCs in TRIzol. The sample also formed part of further work on T cells in Graves' hyperthyroidism and ophthalmopathy.

The sample in question was peripheral blood mononuclear cells (PBMCs), obtained at new diagnosis, from a patient treated with antithyroid drugs. The receptor set was obtained from a woman aged 35-65 years with Graves disease.

This chain joins TRBV2 and TRBJ2-5, with no clear D. The CDR3 has 12 amino acids. Germline V gene lookup returns CDR1 SNHLY and CDR2 FYNNEI. V lost 6 bases and J 7 bases, leaving 12 bases between the germline ends. CDR3 nucleotides: TGTGCCAGCAGAAGGGCTTGGGGGACCCAGTACTTC. Translation: CASRRAWGTQYF.

This clonotype has at least ten counts. This chain connects TRBV13 to TRBJ1-5; perhaps TRBD1 as D (6 bases). The CDR3 runs to 13 residues. The V gene lost 5 bases and the J gene lost 6 bases, with 11 bases spanning the gap. Germline CDR1 reads PRHDT; CDR2 reads FYEKMQ (reference sequence). The CDR3 reads CASSNAGAQPQHF. The CDR3 DNA is TGTGCCAGCAGCAACGCGGGGGCTCAGCCCCAGCATTTT.